This is a list of T cell receptor beta chains from one sample in a study of PD-1 blockade in mismatch repair-deficient tumors. Libraries were prepared by immunoSEQ multiplex PCR; TCRdb keeps only in-frame clonotypes and omits some of them. The sample has about 40,000 clones, 85% seen once. This material consisted of peripheral blood, taken about 81 weeks after starting pembrolizumab. These receptors came from an adult with mismatch repair-deficient cancer. CDR3s include the opening cysteine and the closing phenylalanine or tryptophan. A D gene is named only where the DNA matches it firmly. Size tells how often a clone was seen (once, few, many) or the class of an expanded clone, and some rows leave it out.

clone_size	v_call	d_call	j_call	cdr3_aa	cdr3_nt
-	TRBV5-1	TRBD2	TRBJ2-3	CASSLGTAGGLEDTQYF	TGCGCCAGCAGCTTGGGTACGGCGGGAGGCCTCGAAGATACGCAGTATTTT
-	TRBV7-3	-	TRBJ2-3	CASSLGLGTDTQYF	TGTGCCAGCAGCTTAGGGTTGGGCACAGATACGCAGTATTTT
-	TRBV5-1	TRBD2	TRBJ2-1	CASSLRAGGHNEQFF	TGCGCCAGCAGCTTGAGGGCGGGGGGCCACAATGAGCAGTTCTTC
few	TRBV7-5	-	TRBJ2-7	CARSGGLAGIPHYEQYF	TGTGCCAGAAGCGGGGGACTAGCGGGAATTCCACACTACGAGCAGTACTTC
-	TRBV11-2	TRBD2	TRBJ2-3	CASSSGLAGRSDTQYF	TGTGCCAGCAGCTCGGGACTAGCGGGAAGGTCAGATACGCAGTATTTT
once	TRBV7-7	TRBD2	TRBJ2-1	CASSSSGRNEQFF	TGTGCTAGCAGCTCCAGCGGGAGAAATGAGCAGTTCTTC
-	TRBV2	TRBD2	TRBJ2-1	CASRVSGSWNEQFF	TGTGCCAGCAGGGTTAGCGGGAGTTGGAATGAGCAGTTCTTC
-	TRBV7-2	TRBD1	TRBJ2-7	CASSLGYVGDRHSYEQYF	TGTGCCAGCAGCTTAGGGTACGTAGGGGACAGACACTCCTACGAGCAGTACTTC
-	TRBV19	TRBD1	TRBJ2-1	CASSSPDRGNHNEQFF	TGTGCCAGTAGTAGCCCCGACAGGGGAAACCACAATGAGCAGTTCTTC
few	TRBV9	TRBD2	TRBJ2-5	CASSYSGREETQYF	TGTGCCAGCAGTTATAGCGGGAGGGAAGAGACCCAGTACTTC
-	TRBV7-9	TRBD2	TRBJ2-1	CASSYVLTSGRQYNEQFF	TGTGCCAGCAGCTACGTTTTGACTAGCGGGAGGCAGTACAATGAGCAGTTCTTC
-	TRBV6-1	TRBD1	TRBJ1-5	CASARQGVQPQHF	TGTGCCAGCGCTAGACAGGGGGTTCAGCCCCAGCATTTT
-	TRBV7-2	TRBD2	TRBJ2-5	CASSLDTGREDF	TGTGCCAGCAGCTTAGACACGGGACGGGAGGACTTC
-	TRBV6-5	TRBD1	TRBJ2-7	CASSFSPTGQGGEQYF	TGTGCCAGCAGTTTTTCCCCCACGGGACAGGGAGGGGAGCAGTACTTC
-	TRBV19	-	TRBJ2-3	CASTTGGPGDTQYF	TGTGCCAGTACCACTGGCGGGCCTGGAGATACGCAGTATTTT
-	TRBV30	-	TRBJ1-2	CAWGLYGYTF	TGTGCCTGGGGGCTCTATGGCTACACCTTC
-	TRBV6-5	-	TRBJ1-2	CASRSPNYGYTF	TGTGCCAGCCGGTCTCCTAACTATGGCTACACCTTC
-	TRBV5-4	TRBD1	TRBJ2-5	CASSGDSQETQYF	TGTGCCAGCAGCGGGGACAGCCAAGAGACCCAGTACTTC
-	TRBV7-2	TRBD2	TRBJ2-7	CASSFRDYLYEQYF	TGTGCCAGCAGCTTCCGGGACTACCTATACGAGCAGTACTTC
-	TRBV2	TRBD1	TRBJ1-2	CASSEQDRGEYGYTF	TGTGCCAGCAGTGAACAGGACAGGGGGGAATATGGCTACACCTTC
-	TRBV9	-	TRBJ2-2	CASSVVGGTGELFF	TGTGCCAGCAGCGTAGTTGGGGGGACCGGGGAGCTGTTTTTT
-	TRBV5-1	-	TRBJ2-3	CASSLVGTDKTDTQYF	TGCGCCAGCAGCTTGGTAGGGACCGATAAGACAGATACGCAGTATTTT
-	TRBV6-5	TRBD1	TRBJ1-1	CASRDRGLAEAFF	TGTGCCAGCAGGGACAGGGGGCTCGCTGAAGCTTTCTTT
-	TRBV30	-	TRBJ1-1	CAWSVRRAANTEAFF	TGTGCCTGGAGTGTACGCAGGGCAGCGAACACTGAAGCTTTCTTT
-	TRBV5-4	-	TRBJ1-1	CASSLPSNTEAFF	TGTGCCAGCAGCTTGCCCTCGAACACTGAAGCTTTCTTT
-	TRBV27	-	TRBJ1-5	CASGLSRGSSNQPQHF	TGTGCCAGCGGTTTATCTAGGGGATCTAGCAATCAGCCCCAGCATTTT
-	TRBV10-3	TRBD2	TRBJ2-3	CAISETGLAGTDTQYF	TGTGCCATCAGTGAGACCGGACTAGCGGGCACAGATACGCAGTATTTT
-	TRBV19	-	TRBJ2-7	CASSPDRLYEQYF	TGTGCCAGTAGTCCCGACAGACTCTACGAGCAGTACTTC
-	TRBV10-3	-	TRBJ2-2	CAIRSLNTGELFF	TGTGCCATCAGGAGTCTCAACACCGGGGAGCTGTTTTTT
-	TRBV30	TRBD2	TRBJ2-2	CAWSALAGVGAGELFF	TGTGCCTGGAGTGCGTTAGCGGGAGTGGGGGCCGGGGAGCTGTTTTTT
-	TRBV18	TRBD2	TRBJ2-3	CASSPPGLAGGLGTQYF	TGTGCCAGCTCACCACCCGGCCTAGCGGGAGGGCTTGGTACGCAGTATTTT
-	TRBV4-1	TRBD2	TRBJ2-1	CASSQAGTSGGKQFF	TGCGCCAGCAGCCAGGCCGGGACTAGCGGGGGGAAGCAGTTCTTC
-	TRBV6-6	-	TRBJ1-1	CASSYRTSTLNTEAFF	TGTGCCAGCAGTTATCGGACATCGACCTTGAACACTGAAGCTTTCTTT
-	TRBV6-5	-	TRBJ2-7	CASSYSADNTYEQYF	TGTGCCAGCAGTTACAGCGCGGACAACACCTACGAGCAGTACTTC
-	TRBV6-1	-	TRBJ2-2	CASSEGDRGELFF	TGTGCCAGCAGTGAGGGGGATAGAGGGGAGCTGTTTTTT
-	TRBV6-6	-	TRBJ1-5	CASSADSFNQPQHF	TGTGCCAGCAGTGCGGACAGTTTCAATCAGCCCCAGCATTTT
-	TRBV30	TRBD2	TRBJ2-1	CAWSGGGRGSSYNEQFF	TGTGCCTGGAGTGGTGGCGGGAGGGGAAGCTCCTACAATGAGCAGTTCTTC
-	TRBV29-1	TRBD1	TRBJ1-2	CSADRAYGYTF	TGCAGCGCGGACAGGGCCTATGGCTACACCTTC
few	TRBV14	-	TRBJ1-1	CASSRNKEAFF	TGTGCCAGCAGCCGCAATAAGGAAGCTTTCTTT
-	TRBV27	-	TRBJ1-5	CASSPDSFYQPQHF	TGTGCCAGCAGTCCAGACAGCTTTTATCAGCCCCAGCATTTT
-	TRBV27	-	TRBJ1-5	CASSPPNQPQHF	TGTGCCAGCAGTCCCCCTAATCAGCCCCAGCATTTT
-	TRBV18	TRBD2	TRBJ2-7	CASTEGRAQFYEQYF	TGTGCCAGCACAGAGGGGAGGGCCCAGTTCTACGAGCAGTACTTC
-	TRBV5-1	-	TRBJ1-3	CASSMENRATSGNTIYF	TGCGCCAGCAGCATGGAGAACAGGGCAACCTCTGGAAACACCATATATTTT
-	TRBV29-1	TRBD2	TRBJ2-5	CSVEFAGGQETQYF	TGCAGCGTTGAATTTGCGGGAGGACAAGAGACCCAGTACTTC
-	TRBV6-1	-	TRBJ1-3	CASSINSGNTIYF	TGTGCCAGCAGTATTAATTCGGGAAACACCATATATTTT
-	TRBV21-1	-	TRBJ2-7	CASSKGREGFYEQYF	TGTGCCAGCAGCAAAGGTCGGGAGGGCTTCTACGAGCAGTACTTC
-	TRBV11-2	TRBD2	TRBJ2-1	CASSQLAGGQNEQFF	TGTGCCAGCAGTCAACTAGCGGGAGGGCAGAATGAGCAGTTCTTC
-	TRBV5-1	TRBD2	TRBJ2-3	CASSVTSGASTDTQYF	TGCGCCAGCAGCGTTACTAGCGGAGCTAGCACAGATACGCAGTATTTT
-	TRBV11-2	TRBD1	TRBJ2-7	CASSFGTGMNEQYF	TGTGCCAGCAGCTTCGGGACAGGGATGAACGAGCAGTACTTC
once	TRBV16	-	TRBJ1-3	CASSQRFVLETGVPLVSGNTIYF	TGTGCCAGCAGCCAACGCTTTGTTTTAGAAACAGGCGTTCCCCTCGTCTCTGGAAACACCATATATTTT
-	TRBV2	TRBD1	TRBJ2-1	CASRGQSSYNEQFF	TGTGCCAGCAGGGGACAGAGTTCCTACAATGAGCAGTTCTTC
-	TRBV5-4	-	TRBJ2-1	CASSPPPRGNYNEQFF	TGTGCCAGCAGCCCTCCCCCTCGCGGGAACTACAATGAGCAGTTCTTC
-	TRBV9	-	TRBJ2-3	CASSPHPGGTDTQYF	TGTGCCAGCAGCCCCCACCCGGGCGGCACAGATACGCAGTATTTT
-	TRBV7-2	TRBD2	TRBJ2-3	CASSLNALAGSTDTQYF	TGTGCCAGCAGCTTAAATGCTTTAGCGGGAAGCACAGATACGCAGTATTTT
-	TRBV5-1	TRBD1	TRBJ1-5	CASSLGPTGGDQQPQHF	TGCGCCAGCAGCTTGGGCCCGACAGGGGGCGATCAGCAGCCCCAGCATTTT